This T cell receptor (beta chain) was identified in a study of a mutant IDH1 vaccine in newly diagnosed glioma (dated by TCRdb to the early 2020s). In the study overall: In the chemotherapy-containing groups, vaccination started alongside temozolomide cycles, whereas in patients who had radiotherapy alone it started 4-6 weeks after radiotherapy. The week-35 safety follow-up took place at visit V12, and the week-47 end of study took place at visit V13. Prior to enrollment, standard therapy consisting of radiotherapy alone, temozolomide alone, or radiochemotherapy with temozolomide had been administered to patients, with the combination being received by most patients. Peripheral blood was drawn at six visits: V03 (baseline), V05, V07, V10, V12 and V13. The approximately 33 treated patients were roughly 62% male and about 40% female, with a mean age of around 40 years. For exploratory analyses, longitudinal TCRB deep sequencing was carried out in around 26 treated patients wherever samples were available.

Beyond this particular receptor, the publication reports: Across multiple MHC alleles, vaccine-induced immune responses were seen in around 93% of patients. PBMC samples for TCRB deep sequencing were selected based on availability. Pseudoprogression seemed to be unrelated to changes in the top peripheral T cell clonotypes found by TCRB sequencing. The authors noted that analyses of patient blood samples could not be reproduced because of sample limitations.

The CDR3 measures 15 amino acids from cysteine to phenylalanine. The sequence is cut down to CDR3 DNA, 45 bases in frame from base 1. CDR1 SEHNR and CDR2 FQNEAQ were looked up in the germline V gene (reference sequence). V is cut by 1 base and J by 1 base, and the space between the germline ends is 7 bases. This specimen's time point label, interpreted: week 35, safety follow-up. Every vaccine dose consisted of 300 ug of a 20-mer mutant IDH1 peptide in Montanide, administered subcutaneously together with topical imiquimod. Patients were given eight vaccinations, in weeks 1, 3, 5, 7, 11, 15, 19 and 23, which matched visits V03 through V10. Donors had newly diagnosed WHO grade 3 or 4 IDH1-mutant astrocytomas with loss of nuclear ATRX. The samples were drawn from NOA16, a multicentre, single-arm, open-label phase I trial in Germany that tested a mutant IDH1 peptide vaccine in humans for the first time. Genomic DNA for TCRB sequencing was extracted from EDTA blood using the DNeasy Blood and Tissue Kit.

Details on this clone: Its recognized antigen is unknown. Per-base qualities were not stored, and no clone one base away is much larger.

Library generation was performed with the immunoSEQ multiplex PCR assay. Rearranged TCR beta chain sequences were amplified using the hsTCRB Kit according to the manufacturer's protocol. Sequencing of TCRB libraries was carried out on an Illumina MiSeq. The authors' analysis ran thus. The kit vendor's proprietary platform handled demultiplexing, trimming and gene mapping. TCRdb's version of the immuneACCESS table is confined to in-frame rearrangements and falls short of the full clone set. An unresolved V gene accounts for under half of the shortfall where checked; the remainder is of unknown origin. The V and J calls and clone size are taken from that table; D and trimming were inferred from the DNA. The sample table shows about 33,000 clones, and roughly 77% are seen once. Together, the top ten hold 3% to 3.5% of the sample.

The clonotype comes from a man aged 40-49 years with glioma. Some clones in this sample may be carry-over from other donors' samples. This sample comprised PBMCs, obtained from a glioma patient whose treatment included an IDH1 peptide vaccine. The sequence is built from TRBV7-9 and TRBJ2-2, with no confidently assigned D gene. The DNA sequence is given as TGTGCCAGCAGCTTAGGGAATGGGAACACCGGGGAGCTGTTTTTT. The resulting protein is CASSLGNGNTGELFF. With the rest looked up from the reference TRBV7-9 and TRBJ2-2 genes rather than sequenced, the full variable domain is DTGVSQNPRHKITKRGQNVTFRCDPISEHNRLYWYRQTLGQGPEFLTYFQNEAQLEKSRLLSDRFSAERPKGSFSTLEIQRTEQGDSAMYLCASSLGNGNTGELFFGEGSRLTVL.